This note documents a single T cell receptor (beta chain) sequence. Its antigen remains unknown. This sample is part of a study of a mutant IDH1 vaccine in newly diagnosed glioma. Across the whole study: Patients had received radiotherapy, temozolomide, or both previously, most receiving both. Study observations and caveats: Vaccine-induced responses were seen in under 95% of patients, spanning several MHC alleles.

Method: immunoSEQ multiplex PCR; TCRdb's copy keeps in-frame clones and lacks some. This sample has some 130,000 clones, with around 80% found just once. V lost 4 bases to trimming and J lost 1 base; unmatched junction nucleotides: 7. CDR1 is SQVTM, CDR2 ANQGSEA, per germline. This CDR3 is 14 amino acids long. Time point noted: week 11, during vaccination. All doses held 300 ug of mutant IDH1 20-mer peptide, with topical imiquimod. Donor diagnoses consisted of new WHO grade 3 or 4 IDH1-mutant, ATRX-lost astrocytomas. The receptor was derived from a man aged 40-55 years with glioma. The V call is TRBV29-1, the J call TRBJ2-7; 7 bases line up with TRBD1. Here the sequenced sample was PBMCs, taken from a glioma patient whose treatment included an IDH1 peptide vaccine. DNA for the CDR3: TGCAGCGTTGCTTTCGGGACAGTTTCCTACGAGCAGTACTTC. This gives the protein CSVAFGTVSYEQYF.